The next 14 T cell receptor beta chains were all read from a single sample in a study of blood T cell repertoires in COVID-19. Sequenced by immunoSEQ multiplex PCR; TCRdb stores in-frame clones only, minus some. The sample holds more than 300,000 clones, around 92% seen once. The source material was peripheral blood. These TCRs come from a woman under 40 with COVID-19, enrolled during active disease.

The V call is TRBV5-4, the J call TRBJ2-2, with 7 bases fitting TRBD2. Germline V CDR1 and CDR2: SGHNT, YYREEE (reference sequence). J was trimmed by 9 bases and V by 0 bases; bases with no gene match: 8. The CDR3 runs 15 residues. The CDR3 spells CASSLVSSGNRELFF. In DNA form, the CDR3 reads TGTGCCAGCAGCTTGGTGTCTAGCGGTAATAGGGAGCTGTTTTTT.

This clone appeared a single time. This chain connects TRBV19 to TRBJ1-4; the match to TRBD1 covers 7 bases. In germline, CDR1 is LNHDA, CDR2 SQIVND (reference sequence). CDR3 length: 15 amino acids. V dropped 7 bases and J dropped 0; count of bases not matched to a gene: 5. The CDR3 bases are TGTGCCAGTACAACGGGACAGACAACTAATGAAAAACTGTTTTTT. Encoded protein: CASTTGQTTNEKLFF.

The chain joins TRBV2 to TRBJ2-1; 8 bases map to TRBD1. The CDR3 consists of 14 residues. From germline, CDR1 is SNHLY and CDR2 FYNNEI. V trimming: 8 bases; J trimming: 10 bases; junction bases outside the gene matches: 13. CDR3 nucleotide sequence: TGTGCCAGCCGCACGGACAGGGCCGTTGGCGAGCAGTTCTTC. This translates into CASRTDRAVGEQFF.

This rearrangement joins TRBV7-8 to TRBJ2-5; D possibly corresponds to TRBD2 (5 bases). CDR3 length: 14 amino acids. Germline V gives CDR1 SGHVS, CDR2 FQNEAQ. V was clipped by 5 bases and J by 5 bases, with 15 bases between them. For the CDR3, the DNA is TGTGCCAGCAGCCTCGCGGGTAGAGGGGAGACCCAGTACTTC. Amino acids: CASSLAGRGETQYF.

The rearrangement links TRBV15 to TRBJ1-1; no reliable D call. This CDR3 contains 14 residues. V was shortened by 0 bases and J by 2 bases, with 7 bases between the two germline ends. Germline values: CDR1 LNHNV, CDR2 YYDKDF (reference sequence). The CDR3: CATSRDYTNTEAFF. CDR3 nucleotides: TGTGCCACCAGCAGAGATTACACCAACACTGAAGCTTTCTTT.

CDR3 in DNA: TGTGCCAGCACGCTCCAGGAACGCCAGCCCCAGCATTTT. It specifies CASTLQERQPQHF. This chain uses TRBV6-5 with TRBJ1-5, with D hard to call. This CDR3 has 13 residues. The V end was cut by 7 bases, the J end by 7 bases, with 14 bases between. Germline CDR1 reads MNHEY; CDR2 reads SVGAGI.

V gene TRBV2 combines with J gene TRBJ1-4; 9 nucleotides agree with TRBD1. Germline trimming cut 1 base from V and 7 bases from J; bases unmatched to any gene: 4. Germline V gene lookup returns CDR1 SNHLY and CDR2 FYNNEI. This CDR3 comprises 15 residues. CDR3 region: CASSEGGTGTEKLFF. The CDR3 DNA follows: TGTGCCAGCAGTGAAGGGGGGACAGGGACTGAAAAACTGTTTTTT.

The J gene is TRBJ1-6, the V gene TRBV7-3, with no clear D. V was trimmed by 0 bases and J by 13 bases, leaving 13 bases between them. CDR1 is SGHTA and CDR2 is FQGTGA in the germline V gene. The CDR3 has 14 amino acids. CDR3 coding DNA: TGTGCCAGCAGCTTAACGCCGGGTGTGACGCCCCTCCACTTT. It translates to CASSLTPGVTPLHF.

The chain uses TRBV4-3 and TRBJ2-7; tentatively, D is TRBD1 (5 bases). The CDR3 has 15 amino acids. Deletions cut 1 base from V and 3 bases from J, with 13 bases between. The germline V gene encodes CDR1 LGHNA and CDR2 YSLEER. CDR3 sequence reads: CASSQGTGSFYEQYF. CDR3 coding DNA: TGCGCCAGCAGCCAAGGCACAGGATCCTTCTACGAGCAGTACTTC.

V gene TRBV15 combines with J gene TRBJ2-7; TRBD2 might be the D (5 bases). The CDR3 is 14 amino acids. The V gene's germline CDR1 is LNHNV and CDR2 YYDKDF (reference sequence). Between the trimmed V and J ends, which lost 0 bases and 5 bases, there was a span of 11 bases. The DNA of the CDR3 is TGTGCCACCAGCAGAGATCGGGAAACCCACGAGCAGTACTTC. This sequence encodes CATSRDRETHEQYF.

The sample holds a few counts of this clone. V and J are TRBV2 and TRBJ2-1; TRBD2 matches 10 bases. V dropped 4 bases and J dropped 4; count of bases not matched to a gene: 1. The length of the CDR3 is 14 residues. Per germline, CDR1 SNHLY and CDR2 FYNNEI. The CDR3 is CASSGLAGYNEQFF. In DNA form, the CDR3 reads TGTGCCAGCAGTGGACTAGCGGGTTACAATGAGCAGTTCTTC.

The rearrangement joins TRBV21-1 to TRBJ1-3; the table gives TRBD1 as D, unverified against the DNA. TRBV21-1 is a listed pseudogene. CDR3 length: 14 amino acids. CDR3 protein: CASSARTGPHTIYF. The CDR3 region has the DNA TGTGCCAGCAGCGCGAGGACAGGCCCTCACACCATATATTTT.

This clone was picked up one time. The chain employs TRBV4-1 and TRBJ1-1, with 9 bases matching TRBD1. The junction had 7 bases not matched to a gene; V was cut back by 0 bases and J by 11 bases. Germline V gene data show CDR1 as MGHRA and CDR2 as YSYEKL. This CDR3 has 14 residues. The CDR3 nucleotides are TGCGCCAGCAGCCAAGAGGGACAGGGACGAAAGGCTTTCTTT. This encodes CASSQEGQGRKAFF.

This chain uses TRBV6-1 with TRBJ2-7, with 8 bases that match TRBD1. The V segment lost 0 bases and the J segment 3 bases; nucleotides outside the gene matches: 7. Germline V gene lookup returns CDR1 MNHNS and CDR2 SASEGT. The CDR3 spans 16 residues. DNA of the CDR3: TGTGCCAGCAGTGAAGCGATCGGGACAGGAGTCTACGAGCAGTACTTC. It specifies CASSEAIGTGVYEQYF.